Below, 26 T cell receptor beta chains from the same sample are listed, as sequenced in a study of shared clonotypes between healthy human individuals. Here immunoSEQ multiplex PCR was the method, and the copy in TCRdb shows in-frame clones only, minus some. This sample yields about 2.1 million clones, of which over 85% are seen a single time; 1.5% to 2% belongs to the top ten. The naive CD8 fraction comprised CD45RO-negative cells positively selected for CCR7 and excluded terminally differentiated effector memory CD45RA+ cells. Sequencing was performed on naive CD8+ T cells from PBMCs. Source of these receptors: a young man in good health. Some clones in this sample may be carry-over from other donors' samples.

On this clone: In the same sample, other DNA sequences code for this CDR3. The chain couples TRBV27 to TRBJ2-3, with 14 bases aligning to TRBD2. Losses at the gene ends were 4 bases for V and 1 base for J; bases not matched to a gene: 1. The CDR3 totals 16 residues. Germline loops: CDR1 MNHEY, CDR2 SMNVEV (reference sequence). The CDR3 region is CASSWGLAGGTDTQYF. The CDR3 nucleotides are TGTGCCAGCAGTTGGGGACTAGCGGGGGGCACAGATACGCAGTATTTT.

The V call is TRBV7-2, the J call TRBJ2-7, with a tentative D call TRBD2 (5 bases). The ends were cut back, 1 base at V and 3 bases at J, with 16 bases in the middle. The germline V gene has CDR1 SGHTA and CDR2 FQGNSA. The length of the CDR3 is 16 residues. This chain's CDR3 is CASSLEYVRGNYEQYF. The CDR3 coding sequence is TGTGCCAGCAGCTTAGAATACGTCAGAGGGAACTACGAGCAGTACTTC.

CDR3 nucleotides: TGCGCCAGCAGCCACGGTTTAGCGGGAGGAGGTAACAATGAGCAGTTCTTC. This codes for CASSHGLAGGGNNEQFF. The chain is built from TRBV4-3 and TRBJ2-1; TRBD2 matches at 10 bases. The CDR3 spans 17 residues. V lost 3 bases, J lost 5 bases, and 10 bases stayed unmatched. In germline, CDR1 is LGHNA, CDR2 YSLEER.

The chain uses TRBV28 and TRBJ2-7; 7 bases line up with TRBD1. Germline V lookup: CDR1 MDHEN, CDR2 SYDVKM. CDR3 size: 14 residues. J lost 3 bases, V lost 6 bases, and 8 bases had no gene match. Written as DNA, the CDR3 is TGTGCCAGCAGCCTACAGGGGTTCGGCTACGAGCAGTACTTC. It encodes CASSLQGFGYEQYF.

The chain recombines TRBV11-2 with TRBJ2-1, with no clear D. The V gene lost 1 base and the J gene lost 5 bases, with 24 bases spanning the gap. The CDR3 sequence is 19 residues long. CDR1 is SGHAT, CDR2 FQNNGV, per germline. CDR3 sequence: CASSLVSPLRASEHNEQFF. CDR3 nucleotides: TGTGCCAGCAGCTTAGTGAGTCCTCTCCGCGCTAGTGAGCACAATGAGCAGTTCTTC.

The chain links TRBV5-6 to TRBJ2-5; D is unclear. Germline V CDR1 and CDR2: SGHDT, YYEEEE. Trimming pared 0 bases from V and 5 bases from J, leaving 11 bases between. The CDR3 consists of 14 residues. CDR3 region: CASSLESGGETQYF. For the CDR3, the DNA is TGTGCCAGCAGCTTGGAGTCAGGTGGGGAGACCCAGTACTTC.

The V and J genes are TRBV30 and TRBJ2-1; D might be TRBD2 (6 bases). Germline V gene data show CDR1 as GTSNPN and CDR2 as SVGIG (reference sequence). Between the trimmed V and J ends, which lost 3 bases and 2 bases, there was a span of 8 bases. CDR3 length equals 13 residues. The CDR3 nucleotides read TGTGCCTGGAGGGGACTCACCTACAATGAGCAGTTCTTC. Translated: CAWRGLTYNEQFF.

The CDR3 region has the DNA TGTGCCTGGAGTCCGGCCCCGGCTGGCTACACCTTC. Protein sequence: CAWSPAPAGYTF. The J gene is TRBJ1-2, the V gene TRBV30; D unclear. CDR3 length equals 12 residues. V was trimmed by 2 bases and J by 7 bases, leaving 11 bases between them. Per the germline V gene, CDR1 is GTSNPN and CDR2 is SVGIG (reference sequence).

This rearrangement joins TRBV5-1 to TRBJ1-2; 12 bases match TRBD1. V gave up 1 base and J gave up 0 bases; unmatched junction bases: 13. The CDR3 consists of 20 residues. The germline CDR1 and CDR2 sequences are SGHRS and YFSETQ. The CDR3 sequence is CASSLLGGQGAVSPNYGYTF. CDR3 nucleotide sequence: TGCGCCAGCAGCTTGTTAGGGGGACAGGGGGCCGTCTCACCTAACTATGGCTACACCTTC.

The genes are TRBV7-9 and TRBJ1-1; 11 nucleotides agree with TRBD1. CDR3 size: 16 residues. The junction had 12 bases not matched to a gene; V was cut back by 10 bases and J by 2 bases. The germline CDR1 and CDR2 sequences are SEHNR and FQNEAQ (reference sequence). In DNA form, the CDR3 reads TGTGCCACCCGACCGGGACAGGGGGTAATAAACACTGAAGCTTTCTTT. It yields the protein CATRPGQGVINTEAFF.

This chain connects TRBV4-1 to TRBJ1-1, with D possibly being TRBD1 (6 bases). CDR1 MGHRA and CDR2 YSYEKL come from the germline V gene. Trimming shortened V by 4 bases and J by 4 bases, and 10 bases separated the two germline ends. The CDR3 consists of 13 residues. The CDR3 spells CASSRGGGTEAFF. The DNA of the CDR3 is TGCGCCAGCAGCCGGGGGGGCGGCACTGAAGCTTTCTTT.

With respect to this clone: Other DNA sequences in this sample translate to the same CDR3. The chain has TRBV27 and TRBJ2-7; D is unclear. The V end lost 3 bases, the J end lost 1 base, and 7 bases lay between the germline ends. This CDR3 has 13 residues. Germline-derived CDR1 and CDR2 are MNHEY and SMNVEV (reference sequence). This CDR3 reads CASSFAPSYEQYF. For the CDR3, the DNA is TGTGCCAGCAGTTTTGCCCCTTCCTACGAGCAGTACTTC.

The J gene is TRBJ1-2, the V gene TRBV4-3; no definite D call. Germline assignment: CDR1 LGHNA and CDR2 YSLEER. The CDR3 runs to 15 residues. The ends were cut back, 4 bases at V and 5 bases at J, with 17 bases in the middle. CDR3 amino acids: CASSLSSSGMYGYTF. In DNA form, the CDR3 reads TGCGCCAGCAGCCTCTCTAGTTCGGGAATGTATGGCTACACCTTC.

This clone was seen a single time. CDR3 DNA: TGTGCCTGGAGTGTCCAGGTTGGCTATGGCTACACCTTC. This codes for CAWSVQVGYGYTF. V and J are TRBV30 and TRBJ1-2; no clear D gene. Germline V lookup: CDR1 GTSNPN, CDR2 SVGIG (reference sequence). The CDR3 covers 13 residues. V was cut by 0 bases and J by 4 bases, with 9 bases left in between.

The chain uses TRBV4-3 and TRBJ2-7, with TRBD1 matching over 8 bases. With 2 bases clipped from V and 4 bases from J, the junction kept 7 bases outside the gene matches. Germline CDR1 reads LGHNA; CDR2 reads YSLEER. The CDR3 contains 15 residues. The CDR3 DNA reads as TGCGCCAGCAGCCAAAAAGACAGGGGCCTTTACGAGCAGTACTTC. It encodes CASSQKDRGLYEQYF.

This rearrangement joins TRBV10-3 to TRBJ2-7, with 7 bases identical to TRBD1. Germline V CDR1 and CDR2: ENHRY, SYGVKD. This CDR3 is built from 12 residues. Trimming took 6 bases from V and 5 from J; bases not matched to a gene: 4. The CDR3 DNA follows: TGTGCCATCAGCGGCACAGGGGACGAGCAGTACTTC. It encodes CAISGTGDEQYF.

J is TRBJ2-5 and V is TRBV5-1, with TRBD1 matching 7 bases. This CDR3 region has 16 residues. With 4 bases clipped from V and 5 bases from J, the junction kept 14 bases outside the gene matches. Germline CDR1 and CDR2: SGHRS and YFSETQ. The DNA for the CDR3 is TGCGCCAGCAGCGACCGACAGGGTGAGGCTACCGAGACCCAGTACTTC. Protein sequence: CASSDRQGEATETQYF.

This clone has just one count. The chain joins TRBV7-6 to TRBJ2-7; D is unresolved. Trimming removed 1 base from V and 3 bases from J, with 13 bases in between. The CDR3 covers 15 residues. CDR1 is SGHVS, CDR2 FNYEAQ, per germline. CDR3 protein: CASSLENQGSYEQYF. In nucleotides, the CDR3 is TGTGCCAGCAGCTTAGAAAATCAAGGAAGCTACGAGCAGTACTTC.

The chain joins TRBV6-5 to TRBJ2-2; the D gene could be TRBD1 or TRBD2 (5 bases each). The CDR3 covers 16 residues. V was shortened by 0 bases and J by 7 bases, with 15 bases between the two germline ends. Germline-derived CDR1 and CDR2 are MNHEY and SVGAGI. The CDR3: CASSYSLGEWVGELFF. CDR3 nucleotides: TGTGCCAGCAGTTACTCTTTGGGGGAGTGGGTCGGGGAGCTGTTTTTT.

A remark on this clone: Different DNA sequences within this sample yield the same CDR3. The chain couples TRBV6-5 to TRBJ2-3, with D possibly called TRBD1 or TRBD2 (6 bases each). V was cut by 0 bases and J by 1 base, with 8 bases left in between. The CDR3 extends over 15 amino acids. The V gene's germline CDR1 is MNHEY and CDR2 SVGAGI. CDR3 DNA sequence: TGTGCCAGCAGTTACTCGAGGGGGGGCACAGATACGCAGTATTTT. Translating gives CASSYSRGGTDTQYF.

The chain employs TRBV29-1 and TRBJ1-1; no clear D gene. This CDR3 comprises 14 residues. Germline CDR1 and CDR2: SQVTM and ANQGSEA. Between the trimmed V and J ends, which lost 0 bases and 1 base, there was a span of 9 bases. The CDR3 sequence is CSVEDPRGNTEAFF. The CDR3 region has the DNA TGCAGCGTTGAAGATCCGAGAGGGAACACTGAAGCTTTCTTT.

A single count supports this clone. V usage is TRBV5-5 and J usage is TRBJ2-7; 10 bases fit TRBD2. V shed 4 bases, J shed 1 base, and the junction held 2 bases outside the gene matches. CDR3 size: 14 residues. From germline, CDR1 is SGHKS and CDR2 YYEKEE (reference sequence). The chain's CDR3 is CASSLAGDSYEQYF. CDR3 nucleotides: TGTGCCAGCAGCCTAGCGGGAGATTCCTACGAGCAGTACTTC. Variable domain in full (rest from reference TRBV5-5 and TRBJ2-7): DAGVTQSPTHLIKTRGQQVTLRCSPISGHKSVSWYQQVLGQGPQFIFQYYEKEERGRGNFPDRFSARQFPNYSSELNVNALLLGDSALYLCASSLAGDSYEQYFGPGTRLTVT.

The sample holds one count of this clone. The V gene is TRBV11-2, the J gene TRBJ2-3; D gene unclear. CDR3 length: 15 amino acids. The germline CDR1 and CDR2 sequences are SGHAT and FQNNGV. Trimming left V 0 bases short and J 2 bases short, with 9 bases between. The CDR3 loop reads CASSLDWVPTDTQYF. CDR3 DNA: TGTGCCAGCAGCTTAGATTGGGTTCCCACAGATACGCAGTATTTT.

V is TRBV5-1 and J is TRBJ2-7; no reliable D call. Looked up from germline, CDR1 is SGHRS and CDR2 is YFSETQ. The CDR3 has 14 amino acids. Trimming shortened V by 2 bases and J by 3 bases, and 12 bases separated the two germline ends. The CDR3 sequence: CASSLTTTYYEQYF. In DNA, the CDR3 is TGCGCCAGCAGCTTAACGACAACCTACTACGAGCAGTACTTC. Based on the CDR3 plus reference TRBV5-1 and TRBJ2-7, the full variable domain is KAGVTQTPRYLIKTRGQQVTLSCSPISGHRSVSWYQQTPGQGLQFLFEYFSETQRNKGNFPGRFSGRQFSNSRSEMNVSTLELGDSALYLCASSLTTTYYEQYFGPGTRLTVT.

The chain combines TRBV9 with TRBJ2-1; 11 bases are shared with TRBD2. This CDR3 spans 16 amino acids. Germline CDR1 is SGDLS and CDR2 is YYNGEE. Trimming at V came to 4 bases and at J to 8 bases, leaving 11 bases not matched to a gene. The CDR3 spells CASSPTRLAGGHEQFF. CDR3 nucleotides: TGTGCCAGCAGCCCGACCCGGCTAGCGGGAGGTCATGAGCAGTTCTTC.

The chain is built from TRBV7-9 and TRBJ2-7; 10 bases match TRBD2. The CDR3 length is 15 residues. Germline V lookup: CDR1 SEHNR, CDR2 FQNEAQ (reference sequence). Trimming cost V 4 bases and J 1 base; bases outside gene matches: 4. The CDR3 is CASSYRTSGSYEQYF. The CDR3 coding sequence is TGTGCCAGCAGCTATAGGACTAGCGGTTCCTACGAGCAGTACTTC. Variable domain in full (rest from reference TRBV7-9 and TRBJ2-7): DTGVSQNPRHKITKRGQNVTFRCDPISEHNRLYWYRQTLGQGPEFLTYFQNEAQLEKSRLLSDRFSAERPKGSFSTLEIQRTEQGDSAMYLCASSYRTSGSYEQYFGPGTRLTVT.